Below, 9 T cell receptor beta chains from the same sample are listed, as sequenced in a study of CD8+CD57+ T cells in acquired aplastic anemia. For CDR3 and TCR beta VDJ profiling, genomic DNA was the template used. TCRdb ran MiXCR on the reads and lists one entry per CDR3 protein. The sample yields roughly 200,000 distinct CDR3 sequences, 63% seen once. An expansion of CD8+CD57+ cells by flow cytometry had been shown in patients chosen for sequencing. Material for sequencing was sorted CD4+, CD8+, or CD8+CD57+ T cells (not recorded which) from PBMCs. The receptors stem from a human donor with aplastic anemia.

This rearrangement joins TRBV29-1 to TRBJ2-7; 8 bases map to TRBD2. Germline V lookup: CDR1 SQVTM, CDR2 ANQGSEA. The V and J ends lost 5 bases and 4 bases, in that order; junction bases with no gene match: 4. This CDR3 is 12 amino acids long. CDR3 protein: CSVSGSSYEQYF. In DNA form, the CDR3 reads TGCAGCGTTAGCGGGAGTAGTTACGAGCAGTACTTC.

The chain is built from TRBV2 and TRBJ2-7; 7 positions match TRBD1. The trim removed 8 bases at V and 2 bases at J, leaving 3 bases unmatched. The CDR3 spans 12 residues. Germline V gene sequence: CDR1 SNHLY, CDR2 FYNNEI. The CDR3 DNA reads TGTGCCAGCGGTGGGACAGCCTACGAGCAGTACTTC. It codes for CASGGTAYEQYF.

V and J are TRBV4-1 and TRBJ2-7; D is tentatively TRBD1 or TRBD2 (5 bases each). The J call may be incorrect, as the DNA end agrees better with TRBJ2-5. Germline V lookup: CDR1 MGHRA, CDR2 YSYEKL. The CDR3 is made up of 14 amino acids. In DNA form, the CDR3 reads TGCGCCAGCAGCCAGGTGGGGGACCAAGAGACCCAGTACTTC. Its translation is CASSQVGDQETQYF.

The chain recombines TRBV5-1 with TRBJ1-2; 9 nucleotides agree with TRBD1. The CDR3 runs 14 residues. The J segment lost 5 bases and the V segment lost 0 bases, leaving 2 bases of the junction unmatched. Germline V gives CDR1 SGHRS, CDR2 YFSETQ. The chain's CDR3 is CASSLEDRGYGYTF. CDR3 nucleotide sequence: TGCGCCAGCAGCTTGGAGGACAGGGGTTATGGCTACACCTTC. Variable domain in full (rest from reference TRBV5-1 and TRBJ1-2): KAGVTQTPRYLIKTRGQQVTLSCSPISGHRSVSWYQQTPGQGLQFLFEYFSETQRNKGNFPGRFSGRQFSNSRSEMNVSTLELGDSALYLCASSLEDRGYGYTFGSGTRLTVV.

This clonotype was counted at least ten times. The chain links TRBV9 to TRBJ1-2; TRBD1 matches 7 bases. V dropped 3 bases and J dropped 4; count of bases not matched to a gene: 3. The CDR3 spans 13 residues. The germline CDR1 and CDR2 sequences are SGDLS and YYNGEE. In DNA form, the CDR3 reads TGTGCCAGCAGCGGGGGACAGTTCTATGGCTACACCTTC. Amino acids: CASSGGQFYGYTF. Supplemented by reference TRBV9 and TRBJ1-2, the full variable domain reads DSGVTQTPKHLITATGQRVTLRCSPRSGDLSVYWYQQSLDQGLQFLIQYYNGEERAKGNILERFSAQQFPDLHSELNLSSLELGDSALYFCASSGGQFYGYTFGSGTRLTVV.

The chain joins TRBV3-1 to TRBJ1-2, with a weak D call TRBD1 (5 bases). The CDR3 length is 17 residues. Germline lookup yields CDR1 LGHDT and CDR2 YNNKEL (reference sequence). V lost 6 bases and J lost 7, with 27 bases in between. The CDR3: CASRNNGISNRGSGYTF. The CDR3 DNA reads TGTGCCAGCAGAAATAATGGTATAAGCAATCGGGGCTCTGGCTACACCTTC.

This clonotype has a count of ten or more. The chain joins TRBV19 to TRBJ1-5; D unresolved. The ends were cut back, 4 bases at V and 0 bases at J, with 7 bases in the middle. Germline CDR1 and CDR2: LNHDA and SQIVND (reference sequence). The CDR3 is made up of 14 amino acids. CDR3 DNA: TGTGCCAGTAGTACGGGGTTTAGCAATCAGCCCCAGCATTTT. This encodes CASSTGFSNQPQHF.

V gene TRBV6-5 combines with J gene TRBJ1-1; D is uncertain. With 10 bases removed from V and 2 bases from J, the gap between germline ends came to 14 bases. The length of the CDR3 is 13 residues. Germline V gene data show CDR1 as MNHEY and CDR2 as SVGAGI. The CDR3 loop reads CATLSIGNTEAFF. The CDR3 DNA is TGTGCCACCTTATCCATCGGTAACACTGAAGCTTTCTTT.

The chain is built from TRBV7-8 and TRBJ1-4; D gene uncertain. The CDR3 contains 13 residues. Trimming removed 5 bases from V and 2 bases from J, with 6 bases in between. In germline, CDR1 is SGHVS, CDR2 FQNEAQ. In DNA, the CDR3 is TGTGCCAGCAGCGGGCCTACTAATGAAAAACTGTTTTTT. Its protein is CASSGPTNEKLFF.